Listed below are T cell receptor beta chains from one sample, sequenced in a study of T cell responses to AZD1222 COVID-19 vaccine. Profiling relied on immunoSEQ multiplex PCR, and the TCRdb table lists in-frame clones only, not all of them. Found here are tens of thousands of clones, more than 75% of them singletons; the top ten hold approximately 13%. Source: peripheral blood, taken on day 0 of AZD1222 vaccination. The receptors come from an adult in good health. Both conserved end residues are part of each CDR3. Each record gives: J gene, clone size, V gene, D gene, CDR3 DNA, CDR3 protein. The D gene is left open where the match is weak. Clone size, where shown, is once, few, many, or a class for clones that have expanded.

>TRBJ2-2|NA|TRBV14|NA
TGTGCCAGCAGCCAAACAGCGGAGCTAATCAACACCGGGGAGCTGTTTTTT
CASSQTAELINTGELFF
>TRBJ2-2|NA|TRBV15|TRBD1
TGTGCCACCAGCAGAGACCTAGGGACAGGGCGGGCCGGGGAGCTGTTTTTT
CATSRDLGTGRAGELFF
>TRBJ2-7|NA|TRBV18|NA
TGTGCCAGCTCACCGTCCGACGGGAACGAGCAGTACTTC
CASSPSDGNEQYF
>TRBJ2-7|NA|TRBV19|TRBD1
TGTGCCAGTAGTATAGGGGGGACAGCCCACTACGAGCAGTACTTC
CASSIGGTAHYEQYF
>TRBJ1-5|NA|TRBV19|NA
TGTGCCAGTAGTATGGGTCAGACTAGCAATCAGCCCCAGCATTTT
CASSMGQTSNQPQHF
>TRBJ1-2|NA|TRBV4-3|NA
TGCGCCAGCAGCTGGACCGTTTTTCAACGGGCTTATGGCTACACCTTC
CASSWTVFQRAYGYTF
>TRBJ2-6|NA|TRBV15|NA
TGTGCCACCAGCAGAAGGAGCTCTGGGGCCAACGTCCTGACTTTC
CATSRRSSGANVLTF
>TRBJ2-5|NA|TRBV2|NA
TGTGCCAGCAGTTCATGGGGGGAGACCCAGTACTTC
CASSSWGETQYF
>TRBJ2-7|NA|TRBV5-1|NA
TGCGCCAGCACCTCACCCGGACAAACCTACGAGCAGTACTTC
CASTSPGQTYEQYF
>TRBJ2-3|NA|TRBV2|NA
TGTGCCAGCAGTGAAATCAGGGGCTTTGAAGATACGCAGTATTTT
CASSEIRGFEDTQYF
>TRBJ2-3|NA|TRBV7-7|NA
TGTGCTAGCAGCCTCACGGGGCTTGGGTCGGATACGCAGTATTTT
CASSLTGLGSDTQYF
>TRBJ1-2|NA|TRBV9|NA
TGTGCCAGCAGCGTAGCCCCAGGGGCGAGTGGCTACACCTTC
CASSVAPGASGYTF
>TRBJ1-1|NA|TRBV6-2/TRBV6-3|NA
TGTGCCAGCAGTTACCCCCCAGACAGGCCGAGTGAAGCTTTCTTT
CASSYPPDRPSEAFF
>TRBJ2-5|NA|TRBV7-8|NA
TGTGCCAGCAGCTTAAATTCTATGGAGACCCAGTACTTC
CASSLNSMETQYF
>TRBJ1-2|NA|TRBV28|NA
TGTGCCAGCAGTTTAACCCCCCCTTCGGGCTACACCTTC
CASSLTPPSGYTF
>TRBJ2-5|NA|TRBV7-2|TRBD2
TGTGCCAGCAGCTTAGGCGGGGGTTCGGGGGAGACCCAGTACTTC
CASSLGGGSGETQYF
>TRBJ1-3|NA|TRBV27|NA
TGTGCCAGCCAGGCTGACTCTGGAAACACCATATATTTT
CASQADSGNTIYF
>TRBJ1-2|NA|TRBV5-6|TRBD1
TGTGCCAGCAGTACCGGGACAGGGCTTTCCCACTATGGCTACACCTTC
CASSTGTGLSHYGYTF
>TRBJ1-1|many|TRBV6-2/TRBV6-3|NA
TGTGCCAGCAGTTTAACAGACATGAACACTGAAGCTTTCTTT
CASSLTDMNTEAFF
>TRBJ2-2|NA|TRBV11-2|NA
TGTGCCAGCAGCTTAGATATCGGGCCCCTGGGGGAGCTGTTTTTT
CASSLDIGPLGELFF
>TRBJ1-6|NA|TRBV14|NA
TGTGCCAGCAGCCAGACCTCTTCACCCCTCCACTTT
CASSQTSSPLHF
>TRBJ1-5|few|TRBV7-2|TRBD1
TGTGCCAGCAGCTTTTACTCCGGGACAGGGGAACAGCATTTT
CASSFYSGTGEQHF
>TRBJ2-7|NA|TRBV7-8|TRBD2
TGTGCCAGCAGCTTAAAGCGGGAGTACGAGCAGTACTTC
CASSLKREYEQYF
>TRBJ2-5|NA|TRBV5-8|NA
TGTGCCAGCAGCTTGGGAACCGGGGCCCAAGAGACCCAGTACTTC
CASSLGTGAQETQYF
>TRBJ2-6|few|TRBV6-5|NA
TGTGCCAGCAGTTATGGACCCTCTGGGGCCAACGTCCTGACTTTC
CASSYGPSGANVLTF
>TRBJ1-2|NA|TRBV27|NA
TGTGCCAGCAGCCCCGTTTCTAACTATGGCTACACCTTC
CASSPVSNYGYTF
>TRBJ1-4|NA|TRBV11-2|NA
TGTGCCAGCAGCCCCCCTCGCGGGAGTGGGGGGGATGAAAAACTGTTTTTT
CASSPPRGSGGDEKLFF
>TRBJ2-1|NA|TRBV11-2|NA
TGTGCCAGCAGCTTAGTAGCGGCTTCCTACAATGAGCAGTTCTTC
CASSLVAASYNEQFF
>TRBJ1-2|NA|TRBV27|NA
TGTGCCAGCAGTTCGAACCAGAACTATGGCTACACCTTC
CASSSNQNYGYTF
>TRBJ2-3|NA|TRBV12-3/TRBV12-4|NA
TGTGCCAGCACCTCGACAGCCACAGATACGCAGTATTTT
CASTSTATDTQYF
>TRBJ2-7|NA|TRBV5-4|NA
TGTGCCAGCAGCTTGGATTTCCAGGGTACCTACGAGCAGTACTTC
CASSLDFQGTYEQYF
>TRBJ1-5|NA|TRBV15|NA
TGTGCCACCAGCATTGGAAAGGATCAGCCCCAGCATTTT
CATSIGKDQPQHF
>TRBJ1-5|NA|TRBV19|NA
TGTGCCAGTAGTATAGTTCAGGTTAGCAATCAGCCCCAGCATTTT
CASSIVQVSNQPQHF
>TRBJ1-2|NA|TRBV19|TRBD1
TGTGCCAGTAGTCCCCGGACAGGGGGCTACACCTTC
CASSPRTGGYTF
>TRBJ2-5|NA|TRBV3-1/TRBV3-2|NA
TGTGCCAGCAGCCAAGATATGGCGGGGGCCCTTTCCGAGACCCAGTACTTC
CASSQDMAGALSETQYF
>TRBJ1-1|once|TRBV29-1|NA
TGCAGCGTTGGCCGGCAGGCGAACACTGAAGCTTTCTTT
CSVGRQANTEAFF
>TRBJ2-3|NA|TRBV18|TRBD2
TGTGCCAGCTCACCAGGGACTAGCGGAGTCCCCGGCACAGATACGCAGTATTTT
CASSPGTSGVPGTDTQYF
>TRBJ1-5|few|TRBV7-6|NA
TGTGCCAGCAGCTTAGTGTCAGGTCATAGCAATCAGCCCCAGCATTTT
CASSLVSGHSNQPQHF
>TRBJ1-4|once|TRBV2|TRBD1
TGTGCCAGCAGTGAACTGGGGACAGAGAAAGAGAAACTGTTTTTT
CASSELGTEKEKLFF
>TRBJ2-3|NA|TRBV30|NA
TGTGCCTGGACTAGTGCAACGGGGGGCCCGGGTACGCAGTATTTT
CAWTSATGGPGTQYF
>TRBJ2-6|NA|TRBV9|NA
TGTGCCAGCAGCGTAGGGTTCATCTCTGGGGCCAACGTCCTGACTTTC
CASSVGFISGANVLTF
>TRBJ1-2|NA|TRBV7-9|NA
TGTGCCAGCATGGCGGGCGTTAACTATGGCTACACCTTC
CASMAGVNYGYTF
>TRBJ1-2|NA|TRBV6-5|NA
TGTGCCAGCAGTTACAGCGTCGTGGGTTTAGGCTACACCTTC
CASSYSVVGLGYTF
>TRBJ1-1|NA|TRBV12-3/TRBV12-4|NA
TGTGCCAGCAGAATTACGAAAGCTTTCTTT
CASRITKAFF
>TRBJ2-7|NA|TRBV4-1|TRBD1
TGCGCCAGCAGCCAAGTCTGGGGACAGGGCCACGAGCAGTACTTC
CASSQVWGQGHEQYF
>TRBJ2-1|NA|TRBV5-8|NA
TGTGCCAGTAGGGGTAGGCGGGGGCTTTTGAATGAGCAGTTCTTC
CASRGRRGLLNEQFF
>TRBJ1-1|NA|TRBV9|NA
TGTGCCAGCAGACCGGTTGTCACTGAAGCTTTCTTT
CASRPVVTEAFF
>TRBJ1-6|NA|TRBV6-2/TRBV6-3|NA
TGTGCCAGCAGTCCACAGGTCCTCAATTCACCCCTCCACTTT
CASSPQVLNSPLHF
>TRBJ1-5|NA|TRBV19|NA
TGTGCCAGTAGTATAGTATTAACGAAGTCCCAGCATTTT
CASSIVLTKSQHF
>TRBJ1-2|NA|TRBV10-3|NA
TGTGCCAGTACCTGGAAAGAAAACTATGGCTACACCTTC
CASTWKENYGYTF
>TRBJ1-5|medium-sized|TRBV6-5|NA
TGTGCCAGCAGTTACGCTGGGGGGCAGCCCCAGCATTTT
CASSYAGGQPQHF
>TRBJ2-1|NA|TRBV14|NA
TGTGCCAGCAGTAGGGACTCCTTACTCTCGGGTGAGCAGTTCTTC
CASSRDSLLSGEQFF
>TRBJ2-5|NA|TRBV10-3|NA
TGTGCCATCAGTGACCCCTCCCACGCTCAAGAGACCCAGTACTTC
CAISDPSHAQETQYF
>TRBJ1-2|NA|TRBV6-2/TRBV6-3|TRBD1
TGTGCCAGCAGTTACTCAAGGGGGCAAGGCTATGGCTACACCTTC
CASSYSRGQGYGYTF
>TRBJ1-2|NA|TRBV7-2|TRBD1
TGTGCCAGCAGCCTAAATCGGGACAGGGGGTTTTTTGGCTACACCTTC
CASSLNRDRGFFGYTF
>TRBJ1-2|NA|TRBV4-1|NA
TGCGCCAGCAGCCAAGGATCACGATATGGCTACACCTTC
CASSQGSRYGYTF
>TRBJ1-6|NA|TRBV5-1|TRBD1
TGCGCCAGCAGCTTGGTGGGGACAGGGGATTCACCCCTCCACTTT
CASSLVGTGDSPLHF